The entry that follows covers one T cell receptor (beta chain) sequence. No cognate antigen has been identified for it. Per-base quality was not reported, and no clone a single base away is much larger than it. The TCR beta CDR3 regions were amplified from the RNA transcripts. For the first round of RT-PCR on the TCR CDR3, the HTBI primer set was used together with the Qiagen OneStep RT-PCR kit. Libraries were constructed in a second round of multiplex PCR, after which size selection and purification were carried out. Paired-end sequencing of the libraries was performed with 100 bp reads on an Illumina HiSeq2000. As for how the authors treated the data: Raw data were processed with SOAPnuke, discarding reads with adapters, uncalled bases, mean Phred below 15, or no exact constant-primer or identifier match. High-quality paired reads were merged with COPE v1.2.5, and unique nucleotide sequences were defined as clonotypes. MiTCR v1.1 was used to align the clonotypes against IMGT TRBV, TRBD and TRBJ reference segments. Only V-J combinations with frequency above 0.0001, covering about 99% of repertoires, were analysed. The TCS score was defined as the ratio of F50 (clonal expansion) to E x V (chaos), calculated using BLOSUM62-based TCRdist between CDR3 peptides within each V-J. Welch's t-statistics and random forest reduced roughly 540 V-J features to 13, which were used in a naive Bayes classifier (R e1071). TCRdb reprocessing: public reads trimmed at Q25 with fastp, clones called with MiXCR, in-frame beta chains kept. When rows share a CDR3 protein, they turn into one entry using the most common DNA and genes. TCRdb's processing, not the authors', yielded these V and J calls. This sample has 380,000 or so distinct CDR3 sequences in its table, and 19% of those were observed once. The ten top clones hold about 4% of the sample.

A patient counted as having stable Graves' hyperthyroidism if no progression to ophthalmopathy occurred over 18 months of follow-up. Hyperthyroidism patients were aged 18 to 65 years and newly diagnosed, with disease duration of less than 2 months. Any patient with an uncontrolled infection, another autoimmune disease, pregnancy or lactation was excluded. Diagnoses were based on clinical symptoms, serum thyroxine and TRAb, thyroid ultrasound and orbital computed tomography. PBMCs were isolated from more than 8 ml of fresh peripheral blood by Ficoll-Paque density gradient centrifugation. Total RNA was extracted using Trizol reagent, and RNA quality was assessed on an Agilent 2100 Bioanalyzer. The entry originates in a study of T cells in Graves' hyperthyroidism and ophthalmopathy (dated by TCRdb to the late 2010s). Concerning the study at large: Peripheral blood was collected at initial diagnosis, before any treatment. In addition, the study compared T-cell repertoires in thyroid tissue and in blood from roughly six Graves' hyperthyroidism patients. For training and testing, the roughly 97 patients in the discovery cohort were randomly divided in a 7:3 ratio. TCR V-J signatures able to tell the groups apart were searched for in a discovery cohort of approximately 95 patients, of whom over 40 had Graves' ophthalmopathy and about 60 had stable Graves' hyperthyroidism. Following sampling, methimazole starting at 30 mg daily was given to hyperthyroidism patients, and high-dose intravenous methylprednisolone was given to ophthalmopathy patients. An independent validation cohort of 18 to 20 hyperthyroidism patients and approximately 17 patients who later progressed to ophthalmopathy tested prospective prediction of ophthalmopathy. The paper reports TCR Vbeta CDR3 sequencing of 130 to 150 peripheral blood samples: under 45 ophthalmopathy, over 70 hyperthyroidism and 17 progressor patients. The paper as a whole reports these results and caveats: In validation, progression to ophthalmopathy was predicted by the model with about 70% sensitivity and around 76% specificity, a median of about 6.4 months before onset. A 13 V-J signature model separated ophthalmopathy from stable hyperthyroidism, with approximately 87% sensitivity and 81.08% specificity in cross-validation and 80%/75% in testing. Most expanded thyroid clonotypes (frequency above 0.001) were also detected in blood, a finding suggesting that blood repertoires may reflect thyroid immune responses. Sample size was not statistically predetermined, and blinding of investigators to group allocation was not performed.

The CDR3 covers 14 residues, taking in both the cysteine and the phenylalanine. Left in the record is the CDR3 DNA by itself, 42 bases read in frame from the first base. The germline V gene yields SQVTM for CDR1 and ANQGSEA for CDR2. V loses 7 bases at its end and J loses 6 bases; junction bases beyond the gene matches: 10. The sequence links TRBV29-1 to TRBJ2-7, with 12 bases in between that match TRBD1. The TCR sequence derives from a woman younger than 30 with Graves' hyperthyroidism. Sequencing was performed on blood. The CDR3 corresponds to CSAYPGQGASEQYF. The DNA is TGCAGCGCATATCCGGGACAGGGGGCCTCCGAGCAGTACTTC.